The source of this T cell receptor beta chain is a study of blood T cell repertoires in COVID-19. Trimming pared 9 bases from V and 6 bases from J, leaving 15 bases between. Germline loops: CDR1 LNHDA, CDR2 SQIVND (reference sequence). The CDR3 consists of 13 residues. Clones were read by immunoSEQ multiplex PCR, and TCRdb kept only the in-frame ones, dropping some. The sample lists about 130,000 clones, 85% occurring once. The chain is built from TRBV19 and TRBJ1-5; D remains ambiguous. The sequence derives from a woman of 80 years or more with acute or convalescent COVID-19. Sequenced input: peripheral blood. CDR3 DNA sequence: TGTGCCAGCAAAAGGGAGTCGAGTCAGCCCCAGCATTTT. Residues: CASKRESSQPQHF.